Below, 4 T cell receptor beta chains from the same sample are listed, as sequenced in a study of T cell changes during pregnancy in multiple sclerosis. Some clones are missing from TCRdb's copy, which holds only in-frame ones; the method was immunoSEQ multiplex PCR. This table has 55,000 to 70,000 clones, around 90% appearing once. This material consisted of CD4+ T cells from peripheral blood mononuclear cells, taken after pregnancy. The receptors shown here come from a female donor with multiple sclerosis, enrolled in a pregnancy study.

The rearrangement joins TRBV14 to TRBJ1-3; D not certain. Germline CDR1 SGHDN, CDR2 FVKESK. This CDR3 spans 14 amino acids. Between the trimmed V and J ends, which lost 1 base and 9 bases, there was a span of 13 bases. CDR3 sequence reads: CASSQAPGIGTIYF. The CDR3 nucleotides are TGTGCCAGCAGCCAAGCCCCCGGGATAGGCACCATATATTTT.

This clone was detected only once. This sequence joins TRBV7-8 and TRBJ1-1, with D unresolved. The CDR3 is 12 amino acids. Germline V lookup: CDR1 SGHVS, CDR2 FQNEAQ. V shed 5 bases and J shed 4 bases, with 8 bases lying between them. The CDR3 loop is CASSLVSTEAFF. CDR3 bases: TGTGCCAGCAGCCTCGTTAGCACTGAAGCTTTCTTT.

This clone appeared once. The V gene is TRBV5-1, the J gene TRBJ1-1; D unclear. This CDR3 is 14 amino acids long. Trimming took 2 bases from V and 5 from J, leaving 13 bases between them. Looked up from germline, CDR1 is SGHRS and CDR2 is YFSETQ. CDR3 bases: TGCGCCAGCAGCTTAAACGGGGAAAGGACTGAAGCTTTCTTT. This codes for CASSLNGERTEAFF.

The chain couples TRBV6-1 to TRBJ2-3; D perhaps matches TRBD2 (6 bases). Trimming took off 2 bases at V and 10 bases at J, with 16 bases between the two ends. Germline V gives CDR1 MNHNS, CDR2 SASEGT. The CDR3 has 14 residues. The CDR3 here is CASSEMSGLQPQYF. The DNA for the CDR3 is TGTGCCAGCAGTGAAATGTCGGGACTCCAACCGCAGTATTTT.